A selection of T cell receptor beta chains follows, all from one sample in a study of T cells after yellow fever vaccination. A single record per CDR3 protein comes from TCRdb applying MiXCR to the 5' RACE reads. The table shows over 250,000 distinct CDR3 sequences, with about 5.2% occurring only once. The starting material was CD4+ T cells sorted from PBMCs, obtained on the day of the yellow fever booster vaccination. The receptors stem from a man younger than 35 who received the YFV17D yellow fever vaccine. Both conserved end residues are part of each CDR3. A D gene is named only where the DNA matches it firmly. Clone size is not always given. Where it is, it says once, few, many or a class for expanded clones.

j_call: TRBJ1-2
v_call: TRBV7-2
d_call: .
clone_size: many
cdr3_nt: TGTGCCAGCAGCCTAGGGCGGCGGGGGCCGAGGCATGGCTACACCTTC
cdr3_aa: CASSLGRRGPRHGYTF

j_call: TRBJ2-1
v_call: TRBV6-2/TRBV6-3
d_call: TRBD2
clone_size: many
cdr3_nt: TGTGCCAGCAGTCCTAGCGGGAGCTCCTACAATGAGCAGTTCTTC
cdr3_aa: CASSPSGSSYNEQFF

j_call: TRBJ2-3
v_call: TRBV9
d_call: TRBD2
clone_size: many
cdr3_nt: TGTGCCAGCAGCCCACCTTGGGCTAGCGGGAGCACAGATACGCAGTATTTT
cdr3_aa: CASSPPWASGSTDTQYF

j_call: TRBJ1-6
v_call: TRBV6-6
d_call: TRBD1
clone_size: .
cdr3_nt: TGTGCCAGCAGCTACGACAGGGGACCTTATAATTCACCCCTCCACTTT
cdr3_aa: CASSYDRGPYNSPLHF

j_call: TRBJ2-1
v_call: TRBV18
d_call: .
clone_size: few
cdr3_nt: TGTGCCAGCTCAGAACCGGAATACAATGAGCAGTTCTTC
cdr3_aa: CASSEPEYNEQFF

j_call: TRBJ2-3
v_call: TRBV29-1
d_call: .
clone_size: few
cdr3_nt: TGCAGCGCCGGAATTAGCACAGATACGCAGTATTTT
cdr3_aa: CSAGISTDTQYF

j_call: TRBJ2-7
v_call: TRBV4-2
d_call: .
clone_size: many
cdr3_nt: TGTGCCAGCAGCCAAGATCTTCAGTCTAGGACCTACGAGCAGTACTTC
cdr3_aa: CASSQDLQSRTYEQYF

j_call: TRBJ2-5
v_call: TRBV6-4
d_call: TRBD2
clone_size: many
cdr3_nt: TGTGCCAGCAGTGACTGTACGGGGGGGCCGGATCAGGAGACCCAGTACTTC
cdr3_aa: CASSDCTGGPDQETQYF

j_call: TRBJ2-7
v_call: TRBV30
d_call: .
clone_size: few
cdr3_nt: TGTGCCTGGAGTTTCAGGGTGGGCGAGCAGTACTTC
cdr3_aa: CAWSFRVGEQYF

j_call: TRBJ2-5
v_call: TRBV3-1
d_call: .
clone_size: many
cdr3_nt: TGTGCCAGCGGATACAGGGAAGAGACCCAGTACTTC
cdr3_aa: CASGYREETQYF

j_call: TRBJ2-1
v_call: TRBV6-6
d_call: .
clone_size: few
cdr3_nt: TGTGCCAGCAGTCGGGCTAGCAATGAGCAGTTCTTC
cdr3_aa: CASSRASNEQFF

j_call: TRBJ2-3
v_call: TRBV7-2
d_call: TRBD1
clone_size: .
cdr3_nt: TGTGCCAGCAGCGTAGACAGGGCCACAGATACGCAGTATTTT
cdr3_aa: CASSVDRATDTQYF

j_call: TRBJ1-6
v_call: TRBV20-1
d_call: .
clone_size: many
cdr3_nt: TGCAGTGCTAGAGTTACCTATAATTCACCCCTCCACTTT
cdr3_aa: CSARVTYNSPLHF

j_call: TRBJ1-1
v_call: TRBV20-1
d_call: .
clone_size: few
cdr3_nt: TGCAGTGCAAACAACCTACAGGTTGAAGCTTTCTTT
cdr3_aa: CSANNLQVEAFF

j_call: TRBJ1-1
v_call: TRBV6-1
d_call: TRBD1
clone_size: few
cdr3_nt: TGTGCCAGCAGTACCGGGACAGGGGGCGTTGGCACTGAAGCTTTCTTT
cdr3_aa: CASSTGTGGVGTEAFF

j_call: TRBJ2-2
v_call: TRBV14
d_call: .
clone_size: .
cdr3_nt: TGTGCCAGCAGCCAAGAATATACCGGGGAGCTGTTTTTT
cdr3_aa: CASSQEYTGELFF

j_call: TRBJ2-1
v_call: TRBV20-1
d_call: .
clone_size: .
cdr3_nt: TGCAGTGCTAGAGCCTCCGGGGGTCAGAGCTCCTACAATGAGCAGTTCTTC
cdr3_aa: CSARASGGQSSYNEQFF

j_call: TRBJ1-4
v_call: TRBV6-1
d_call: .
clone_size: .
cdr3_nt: TGTGCCAGCGAGACAGGTGCAACTAATGAAAAACTGTTTTTT
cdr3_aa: CASETGATNEKLFF

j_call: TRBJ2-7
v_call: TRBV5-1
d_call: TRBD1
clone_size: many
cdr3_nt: TGCGCCAGCAGCTTGGAAGGGGGCGATTTCGAGCAGTACTTC
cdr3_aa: CASSLEGGDFEQYF

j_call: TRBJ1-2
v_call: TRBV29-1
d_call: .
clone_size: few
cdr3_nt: TGCAGCGCGAGACACTCTAACTATGGCTACACCTTC
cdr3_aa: CSARHSNYGYTF

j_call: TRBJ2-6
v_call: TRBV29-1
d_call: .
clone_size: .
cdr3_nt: TGCAGCGTTGAATCTGGAACCAACGTCCTGACTTTC
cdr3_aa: CSVESGTNVLTF

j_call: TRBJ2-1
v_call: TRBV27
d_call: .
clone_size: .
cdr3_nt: TGTGCCAGCAGTTTGGGTCTATTCAATGAGCAGTTCTTC
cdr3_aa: CASSLGLFNEQFF

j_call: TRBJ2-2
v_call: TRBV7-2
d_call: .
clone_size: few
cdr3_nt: TGTGCCAGCAGCTTAGTGGAGGGCGGGGAGCTGTTTTTT
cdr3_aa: CASSLVEGGELFF

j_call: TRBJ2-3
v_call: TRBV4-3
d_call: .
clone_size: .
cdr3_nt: TGCGCCAGCAGCCACCCGGCGGGTGATACGCAGTATTTT
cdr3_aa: CASSHPAGDTQYF

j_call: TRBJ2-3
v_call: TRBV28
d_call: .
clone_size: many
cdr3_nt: TGTGCCAGCAGTCCCCCGGGAGTACGAAGTCCGGGTACGCAGTATTTT
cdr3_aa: CASSPPGVRSPGTQYF

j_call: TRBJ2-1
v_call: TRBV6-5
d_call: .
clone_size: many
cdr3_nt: TGTGCCAGCAGTTACGAGTCTGGAGGGTACAATGAGCAGTTCTTC
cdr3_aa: CASSYESGGYNEQFF

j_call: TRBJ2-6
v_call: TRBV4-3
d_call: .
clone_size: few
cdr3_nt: TGCGCCAGCAGCCAAGATTCTCACCGGGCCGGAATGGGGGCCAACGTCCTGACTTTC
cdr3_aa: CASSQDSHRAGMGANVLTF

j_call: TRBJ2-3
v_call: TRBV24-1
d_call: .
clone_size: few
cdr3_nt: TGTGCCACCAGTGACCCCATAAGTCTGGATACGCAGTATTTT
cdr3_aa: CATSDPISLDTQYF

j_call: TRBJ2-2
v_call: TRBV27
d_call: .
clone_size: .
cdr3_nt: TGTGCCAGCAGCTCGACTGGGGGGGCCGGGGCCGGGGAGCTGTTTTTT
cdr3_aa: CASSSTGGAGAGELFF

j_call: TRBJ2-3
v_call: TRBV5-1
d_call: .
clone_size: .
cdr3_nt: TGCGCCAGCAGCTTGGCCGGGACCTTTAGCACAGATACGCAGTATTTT
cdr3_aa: CASSLAGTFSTDTQYF